These 6 T cell receptor beta chains originate from one sample sequenced in a study of T cell responses to AZD1222 COVID-19 vaccine. TCRdb's table, derived via immunoSEQ multiplex PCR, lists solely in-frame clones and lacks some. The data hold 90,000 to 120,000 clones, with 92% observed a single time. The material sequenced was peripheral blood, taken 28 days after the second AZD1222 dose. The source of these receptors is an adult who received the AZD1222 COVID-19 vaccine.

The CDR3 is CASSSPTGPGGYTF. The CDR3 nucleotides are TGTGCCAGCAGCTCCCCGACAGGGCCGGGTGGCTACACCTTC. The chain employs TRBV9 and TRBJ1-2; TRBD1 matches 7 bases. The CDR3 loop spans 14 amino acids. Germline V CDR1 and CDR2: SGDLS, YYNGEE. V was clipped by 4 bases and J by 7 bases; unmatched bases: 10.

The chain is built from TRBV4-1 and TRBJ1-1; weak D call: TRBD1 (6 bases). V was cut by 5 bases and J by 1 base, with 14 bases left in between. The germline CDR1 and CDR2 sequences are MGHRA and YSYEKL. The CDR3 has 15 residues. The CDR3 DNA is TGCGCCAGCAGCACCTCAGGGGCTACGAACACTGAAGCTTTCTTT. Its protein product is CASSTSGATNTEAFF.

V usage is TRBV9 and J usage is TRBJ1-4; weak D call: TRBD1 (5 bases). The V gene's germline CDR1 is SGDLS and CDR2 YYNGEE. Deletions cut 0 bases from V and 0 bases from J, with 9 bases between. The CDR3 has 16 residues. CDR3 region: CASSVGPGTTNEKLFF. CDR3 DNA: TGTGCCAGCAGCGTAGGCCCAGGGACAACTAATGAAAAACTGTTTTTT.

The chain employs TRBV19 and TRBJ1-1; 8 bases fit TRBD1. The CDR3 contains 14 residues. Unmatched junction bases numbered 4, after V lost 7 bases and J lost 0 bases. Germline assignment: CDR1 LNHDA and CDR2 SQIVND (reference sequence). CDR3 residues: CASTNRGMNTEAFF. CDR3 DNA sequence: TGTGCCAGTACCAACAGGGGGATGAACACTGAAGCTTTCTTT.

The gene calls are TRBV7-2 and TRBJ2-7, with a weak D call TRBD2 (6 bases). The length of the CDR3 is 14 residues. Trimming took off 5 bases at V and 2 bases at J, with 13 bases between the two ends. Germline V CDR1 and CDR2: SGHTA, FQGNSA. The chain's CDR3 is CASSPRGGTYEQYF. The CDR3 DNA sequence: TGTGCCAGCAGCCCCCGGGGCGGGACCTACGAGCAGTACTTC.

The chain uses TRBV6-5 and TRBJ1-5, with 11 bases identical to TRBD1. This CDR3 region has 14 residues. Germline V lookup: CDR1 MNHEY, CDR2 SVGAGI. V dropped 6 bases and J dropped 6; count of bases not matched to a gene: 4. CDR3 DNA sequence: TGTGCCAGCAGGGGACAGGGGGGAGGTCAGCCCCAGCATTTT. This translates into CASRGQGGGQPQHF.